These 29 T cell receptor beta chains were sequenced from one sample in a study of blood T cell repertoires in COVID-19 (dated by TCRdb to the early 2020s). Receptors were amplified or captured by the immunoSEQ multiplex PCR assay. Not all clones reach the TCRdb copy of this immuneACCESS table, which keeps in-frame sequences only. Checked studies attribute under half of the gap to unresolved V genes and leave the rest unexplained. Present in this sample are about 280,000 clones, 85% of which were seen just once. In total, the top ten clones hold about an eighth of the sample. What was sequenced was peripheral blood. The receptors were sampled from a human donor in a cohort sampled during active COVID-19.

The chain's CDR3 is CASSLSTVISTGELFF. The CDR3 DNA is TGTGCCAGCAGCTTGTCGACAGTGATATCCACCGGGGAGCTGTTTTTT. The V call is TRBV5-8, the J call TRBJ2-2; D might be TRBD1 (5 bases). The CDR3 is made up of 16 amino acids. Germline loops: CDR1 SGHTS, CDR2 YDEGEE. V was clipped by 1 base and J by 4 bases, with 14 bases between them.

The chain couples TRBV18 to TRBJ1-6; TRBD1 matches 9 bases. Per germline, CDR1 KGHSH and CDR2 LQKENI. The ends lost 2 bases at V and 9 bases at J; junction bases unmatched: 5. This CDR3 region has 15 residues. CDR3 nucleotides: TGTGCCAGCTCACCATCGGGACAGGGCTCTTCACCCCTCCACTTT. Translating gives CASSPSGQGSSPLHF.

This chain connects TRBV18 to TRBJ2-7; TRBD2 aligns across 8 bases. CDR3 length: 18 amino acids. Germline V gene lookup returns CDR1 KGHSH and CDR2 LQKENI. J lost 6 bases, V lost 3 bases, and 19 bases had no gene match. The CDR3, as DNA: TGTGCCAGCTCACCCGCTAGCGGGTTTAATAGTGCTACGGGCGAGCAGTACTTC. Translating it yields CASSPASGFNSATGEQYF. The full variable domain, completed using reference TRBV18 and TRBJ2-7, is NAGVMQNPRHLVRRRGQEARLRCSPMKGHSHVYWYRQLPEEGLKFMVYLQKENIIDESGMPKERFSAEFPKEGPSILRIQQVVRGDSAAYFCASSPASGFNSATGEQYFGPGTRLTVT.

A word on this clone: One end of the junction fails to match germline, which may point to a read error. The chain joins TRBV5-1 to TRBJ2-1; a weak D match, TRBD2 (6 bases). The germline gives CDR1 SGHRS, CDR2 YFSETQ. The CDR3 is 14 residues long. Written as DNA, the CDR3 is TGCGCCAGCAGCTCGGGACTTGATTACAGTGAGCAGTTCTTC. It encodes CASSSGLDYSEQFF. Complete variable domain (other parts from reference TRBV5-1 and TRBJ2-1): KAGVTQTPRYLIKTRGQQVTLSCSPISGHRSVSWYQQTPGQGLQFLFEYFSETQRNKGNFPGRFSGRQFSNSRSEMNVSTLELGDSALYLCASSSGLDYSEQFFGPGTRLTVL.

This rearrangement joins TRBV27 to TRBJ2-7; 7 bases fit TRBD1. The trim removed 5 bases at V and 0 bases at J, leaving 7 bases unmatched. This CDR3 comprises 15 residues. Germline V gene lookup returns CDR1 MNHEY and CDR2 SMNVEV (reference sequence). The CDR3 nucleotides read TGTGCCAGCAGTCGTTGGGGACAGAGCTCCTACGAGCAGTACTTC. Protein product: CASSRWGQSSYEQYF.

This chain uses TRBV4-1 with TRBJ2-1, with TRBD2 matching 10 bases. This CDR3 has 16 amino acids. CDR1 MGHRA and CDR2 YSYEKL come from the germline V gene. J was trimmed by 6 bases and V by 1 base; bases with no gene match: 6. CDR3 coding DNA: TGCGCCAGCAGCCAAGTCCGACTAGCGGGCCTCAATGAGCAGTTCTTC. As protein: CASSQVRLAGLNEQFF.

This clone was seen just once. The CDR3, as DNA: TGTGCCAGCAGTGAACGTCGGGAGGGCCCCTACAATGAGCAGTTCTTC. Its translation is CASSERREGPYNEQFF. The chain employs TRBV2 and TRBJ2-1, with 8 bases aligning to TRBD2. The CDR3 runs 16 residues. The V and J ends lost 2 bases and 2 bases, in that order; junction bases with no gene match: 5. The V gene's germline CDR1 is SNHLY and CDR2 FYNNEI.

The genes are TRBV12-3 or TRBV12-4 and TRBJ1-2, with a tentative D call TRBD1 (5 bases). The CDR3 contains 11 residues. V was shortened by 4 bases and J by 7 bases, with 7 bases between the two germline ends. The CDR3 DNA follows: TGTGCCAGCAGTTCAGGGCGTGGCTACACCTTC. As protein: CASSSGRGYTF.

This clone was observed once. The chain uses TRBV27 and TRBJ2-7, with a tentative D call TRBD1 (6 bases). There are 14 residues in the CDR3. Germline CDR1 reads MNHEY; CDR2 reads SMNVEV (reference sequence). Trimming took 2 bases from V and 10 from J, leaving 18 bases between them. The CDR3 DNA reads TGTGCCAGCAGTTTAATGGCCAACAGGGAAGGACAGTACTTC. Translation: CASSLMANREGQYF.

The chain couples TRBV2 to TRBJ2-2; D is perhaps TRBD2 (6 bases). There are 14 residues in the CDR3. V lost 8 bases, J lost 2 bases, and 12 bases lay in between. CDR1 and CDR2 (germline): SNHLY, FYNNEI. CDR3 sequence (DNA): TGTGCCAGCCGCTGGGCGGGAAACACCGGGGAGCTGTTTTTT. Its protein is CASRWAGNTGELFF.

This chain connects TRBV5-1 to TRBJ1-4; D gene ambiguous. Trimming cost V 2 bases and J 0 bases, with 11 bases left between them. The CDR3 has 16 residues. Germline assignment: CDR1 SGHRS and CDR2 YFSETQ. CDR3 DNA: TGCGCCAGCAGCTTAACCGGAACAGCAACTAATGAAAAACTGTTTTTT. This translates into CASSLTGTATNEKLFF. Using reference TRBV5-1 and TRBJ1-4 for the parts outside the CDR3, the full variable domain is KAGVTQTPRYLIKTRGQQVTLSCSPISGHRSVSWYQQTPGQGLQFLFEYFSETQRNKGNFPGRFSGRQFSNSRSEMNVSTLELGDSALYLCASSLTGTATNEKLFFGSGTQLSVL.

In the case of this clone: This same CDR3 is encoded by further DNA sequences in the sample. The gene calls are TRBV28 and TRBJ1-1, with a weak D call TRBD1 (5 bases). The V gene lost 4 bases and the J gene lost 5 bases, with 11 bases spanning the gap. The CDR3 is 13 residues long. Germline CDR1 is MDHEN and CDR2 is SYDVKM. The CDR3 loop is CASSSGGRTEAFF. The CDR3, as DNA: TGTGCCAGCAGTTCGGGGGGGAGGACTGAAGCTTTCTTT.

As to this clone: Sequence at one end of the junction differs from germline and may be a read error. The V gene is TRBV7-8, the J gene TRBJ2-5; possible D gene TRBD1, 5 bases. This CDR3 contains 16 residues. Germline CDR1 SGHVS, CDR2 FQNEAQ. The CDR3 loop reads CASRFVGRATQETQYF. As DNA, the CDR3 is TGTGCCAGCCGCTTTGTGGGCAGGGCGACCCAAGAGACCCAGTACTTC.

This clone came up a few times. The chain employs TRBV6-5 and TRBJ2-3, with 9 bases aligning to TRBD2. The V and J ends lost 8 bases and 2 bases, in that order; junction bases with no gene match: 5. Per the germline V gene, CDR1 is MNHEY and CDR2 is SVGAGI. This CDR3 spans 14 amino acids. As DNA, the CDR3 is TGTGCCAGCCAGCTAGCGGGATTCACAGATACGCAGTATTTT. Amino acid sequence: CASQLAGFTDTQYF.

V and J are TRBV5-1 and TRBJ2-5, with D possibly being TRBD1 (5 bases). This CDR3 has 14 residues. Germline loops: CDR1 SGHRS, CDR2 YFSETQ. V gave up 2 bases and J gave up 2 bases, with 10 bases separating them. The DNA of the CDR3 is TGCGCCAGCAGCTTTCAGGGAATGCAAGAGACCCAGTACTTC. It codes for CASSFQGMQETQYF.

V and J are TRBV5-1 and TRBJ2-3, with TRBD2 as a possible D gene (7 bases). Germline V gene lookup returns CDR1 SGHRS and CDR2 YFSETQ. V was clipped by 7 bases and J by 6 bases, with 21 bases between them. The CDR3 covers 15 residues. This CDR3 is CASLRGAALTDTQYF. The CDR3 nucleotides read TGCGCCAGCCTTCGGGGGGCCGCGTTAACGGATACGCAGTATTTT.

The J gene is TRBJ2-3, the V gene TRBV12-3 or TRBV12-4; D is perhaps TRBD2 (6 bases). CDR3 length: 13 residues. V lost 7 bases and J lost 4, with 12 bases in between. DNA for the CDR3: TGTGCCAGCACCCCGACTAGAGCAGATACGCAGTATTTT. Its protein product is CASTPTRADTQYF.

This clone was detected only once. The chain has TRBV14 and TRBJ1-2; D ambiguous. Germline V gene lookup returns CDR1 SGHDN and CDR2 FVKESK. V lost 1 base, J lost 7 bases, and 16 bases lay in between. This CDR3 is built from 15 residues. As DNA, the CDR3 is TGTGCCAGCAGCCAAGCAGCGGGCAAACTTTCTGGCTACACCTTC. It yields the protein CASSQAAGKLSGYTF. Full variable domain (rest looked up from reference TRBV14 and TRBJ1-2): EAGVTQFPSHSVIEKGQTVTLRCDPISGHDNLYWYRRVMGKEIKFLLHFVKESKQDESGMPNNRFLAERTGGTYSTLKVQPAELEDSGVYFCASSQAAGKLSGYTFGSGTRLTVV.

Remarks on this clone: Additional DNA sequences in this sample encode the identical CDR3. The chain links TRBV28 to TRBJ2-1; 7 bases match TRBD1. Germline trimming cut 4 bases from V and 8 bases from J; bases unmatched to any gene: 2. CDR1 is MDHEN, CDR2 SYDVKM, per germline. The CDR3 contains 12 residues. CDR3 sequence (DNA): TGTGCCAGCAGTTCACAGGGGTATGAGCAGTTCTTC. Protein product: CASSSQGYEQFF.

This clone was seen a handful of times. The chain recombines TRBV9 with TRBJ2-3; no definite D call. Germline CDR1 is SGDLS and CDR2 is YYNGEE. This CDR3 has 11 amino acids. Trimming took off 5 bases at V and 3 bases at J, with 4 bases between the two ends. Here the CDR3 DNA reads TGTGCCAGCAGTCGGACAGATACGCAGTATTTT. Its protein product is CASSRTDTQYF.

This rearrangement joins TRBV27 to TRBJ2-3, with 10 nucleotides matching TRBD1. Per germline, CDR1 MNHEY and CDR2 SMNVEV (reference sequence). V lost 8 bases and J lost 6; bases outside the gene matches: 14. This CDR3 region has 16 residues. The CDR3 DNA reads as TGTGCCAGCTTCCCGACCCCCGGGACAGGGGCGGATACGCAGTATTTT. Translated, it gives CASFPTPGTGADTQYF.

The chain recombines TRBV19 with TRBJ1-3; possible D gene TRBD1, 5 bases. Trimming took 4 bases from V and 1 from J, leaving 11 bases between them. There are 15 residues in the CDR3. Germline assignment: CDR1 LNHDA and CDR2 SQIVND (reference sequence). CDR3 DNA sequence: TGTGCCAGTAGTACAAGACGGACATCTGGAAACACCATATATTTT. Translation: CASSTRRTSGNTIYF. The full variable domain, in which reference TRBV19 and TRBJ1-3 provide the parts outside the CDR3, is DGGITQSPKYLFRKEGQNVTLSCEQNLNHDAMYWYRQDPGQGLRLIYYSQIVNDFQKGDIAEGYSVSREKKESFPLTVTSAQKNPTAFYLCASSTRRTSGNTIYFGEGSWLTVV.

The V and J genes are TRBV5-1 and TRBJ1-3; the D gene is possibly TRBD1 (5 bases). Trimming cost V 2 bases and J 3 bases, with 15 bases left between them. The CDR3 loop spans 16 amino acids. Per germline, CDR1 SGHRS and CDR2 YFSETQ. The CDR3 protein is CASSFYGQGNGNTIYF. The CDR3 DNA sequence: TGCGCCAGCAGCTTTTATGGGCAGGGTAATGGAAACACCATATATTTT.

The chain employs TRBV19 and TRBJ2-3, with 9 bases aligning to TRBD2. Germline V gene data show CDR1 as LNHDA and CDR2 as SQIVND (reference sequence). V lost 5 bases to trimming and J lost 6 bases; unmatched junction nucleotides: 9. CDR3 length: 15 residues. The CDR3 loop reads CASSAAGGPRDTQYF. DNA of the CDR3: TGTGCCAGTAGTGCCGCGGGAGGGCCTCGGGATACGCAGTATTTT.

This clone came up many times. The chain links TRBV10-3 to TRBJ2-7, with a possible D match to TRBD2 (6 bases). This CDR3 region has 16 residues. Germline lookup yields CDR1 ENHRY and CDR2 SYGVKD. V lost 0 bases, J lost 5 bases, and 17 bases lay in between. CDR3 in amino acids: CAISESRVGTSNEQYF. The CDR3 nucleotides are TGTGCCATCAGTGAGTCGCGGGTAGGGACTTCCAACGAGCAGTACTTC.

This clone was seen once. The rearrangement uses TRBV27 and TRBJ1-5, with D possibly being TRBD1 (5 bases). The CDR3 spans 16 residues. CDR1 and CDR2 (germline): MNHEY, SMNVEV (reference sequence). CDR3 in DNA: TGTGTCAAGCCAGGGCGTTTCGGTTATAGCAATCAGCCCCAGCATTTT. It yields the protein CVKPGRFGYSNQPQHF.

This clone has only one observation. The chain combines TRBV7-2 with TRBJ2-5, with 10 positions matching TRBD2. This CDR3 has 14 amino acids. The V gene end was trimmed by 6 bases and the J gene end by 4 bases; junction bases not matched to a gene: 5. Per germline, CDR1 SGHTA and CDR2 FQGNSA. CDR3: CASRPRTSGETQYF. CDR3 in DNA: TGTGCCAGCAGACCGCGGACTAGCGGAGAGACCCAGTACTTC.

This chain uses TRBV25-1 with TRBJ1-6; D not resolved. With 0 bases removed from V and 10 bases from J, the gap between germline ends came to 7 bases. The CDR3 sequence is 13 residues long. Germline V gene sequence: CDR1 MGHDK, CDR2 SYGVNS. The CDR3 DNA is TGTGCCAGCAGTGAATACGTGGGCTCACCCCTCCACTTT. Its translation is CASSEYVGSPLHF.

J is TRBJ2-3 and V is TRBV28; 8 bases map to TRBD2. The trim removed 8 bases at V and 2 bases at J, leaving 6 bases unmatched. The CDR3 extends over 14 amino acids. Per germline, CDR1 MDHEN and CDR2 SYDVKM. In DNA, the CDR3 is TGTGCCAGCCGTAGCGGGGCATACACAGATACGCAGTATTTT. Its protein product is CASRSGAYTDTQYF.